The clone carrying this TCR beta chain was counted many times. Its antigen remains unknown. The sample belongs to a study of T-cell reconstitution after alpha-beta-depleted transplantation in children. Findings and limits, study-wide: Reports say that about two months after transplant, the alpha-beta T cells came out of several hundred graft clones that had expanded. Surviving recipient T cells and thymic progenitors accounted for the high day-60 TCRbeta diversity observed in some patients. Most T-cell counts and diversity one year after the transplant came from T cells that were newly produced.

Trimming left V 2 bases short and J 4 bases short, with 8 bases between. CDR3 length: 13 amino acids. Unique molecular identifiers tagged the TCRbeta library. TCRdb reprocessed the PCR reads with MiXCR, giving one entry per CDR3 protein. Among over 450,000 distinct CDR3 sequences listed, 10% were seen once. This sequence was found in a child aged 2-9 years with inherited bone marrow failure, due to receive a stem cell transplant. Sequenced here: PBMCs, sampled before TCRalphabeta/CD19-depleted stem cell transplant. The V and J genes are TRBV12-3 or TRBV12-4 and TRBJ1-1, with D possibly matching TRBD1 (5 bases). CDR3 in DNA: TGTGCCAGCAGTTTAAAGGGGCTCACTGAAGCTTTCTTT. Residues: CASSLKGLTEAFF.